The sequence of this T cell receptor (beta chain) was determined in a study of Ad26.COV2.S vaccination and SARS-CoV-2 variants. Study-wide results and limits: Using TCR breadth and depth analyses may have led to underestimated total T cell responses. Marked by substantial breadth, spike-specific CD8+ and CD4+ T cell responses were reportedly seen after vaccination. Spike-specific TCR breadth was greater in vaccine than placebo recipients. Breadth measured for non-spike TCRs was similar across vaccine and placebo recipients.

This clone was counted a single time. Its specificity is not known. Trimming took 4 bases from V and 5 from J, leaving 11 bases between them. Germline V gene data show CDR1 as SGHAT and CDR2 as FQNNGV. This CDR3 contains 14 residues. Data came from immunoSEQ multiplex PCR; TCRdb stores just in-frame clones and leaves some out. This repertoire shows about 350,000 clones, about 90% found once; its top ten account for 3.9%. This TCR came from a human donor who had recovered from COVID-19. The sample was peripheral blood, taken after recovery from COVID-19. The chain is built from TRBV11-2 and TRBJ2-2; possible D gene TRBD2, 7 bases. The chain's CDR3 is CASSWRGGTGELFF. In DNA form, the CDR3 reads TGTGCCAGCAGCTGGAGGGGGGGGACCGGGGAGCTGTTTTTT.